This TCR beta chain was obtained from a study of T cell responses to AZD1222 COVID-19 vaccine. On the study more broadly: Analysis merged second doses at about 4 or about 12 weeks. Whole-study results and caveats: Samples come after the peak T cell response, not at day 14. In a largely white British group with more females than males, clonal diversity was possibly underestimated. Increases in Spike-specific TCR breadth and depth were seen after two AZD1222 doses.

Here immunoSEQ multiplex PCR was the method, and the copy in TCRdb shows in-frame clones only, minus some. The sample includes about 150,000 clones, around four fifths of them seen just once. Remarks on this clone: Its antigen is unknown.

The CDR3 contains 16 residues. From germline, CDR1 is SGHRS and CDR2 YFSETQ. Trimming shortened V by 6 bases and J by 3 bases, and 21 bases separated the two germline ends. The material sequenced was peripheral blood, taken on day 0 of AZD1222 vaccination. The clonotype was recovered from an adult in good health. The chain combines TRBV5-1 with TRBJ1-1; possibly TRBD1 for D (5 bases). This CDR3 reads CASTTSSWDRYTEAFF. CDR3 nucleotides: TGCGCCAGCACCACGTCGTCTTGGGACCGCTACACTGAAGCTTTCTTT.